This passage covers 20 T cell receptor beta chains from one sample sequenced in a study of neoadjuvant nivolumab and ipilimumab in lung cancer. Clones were read by immunoSEQ multiplex PCR, and TCRdb kept only the in-frame ones, dropping some. The sample gives about 28,000 clones, about 83% of which show up once; around 5% is in the top ten. The specimen was tumor tissue, collected after neoadjuvant nivolumab, alone or with ipilimumab, at or shortly before surgery. The receptor set was obtained from an adult with non-small cell lung cancer.

This clone was picked up one time. This chain links TRBV19 with TRBJ1-3; D is undetermined. The CDR3 has 15 residues. Trimming cost V 2 bases and J 3 bases, with 11 bases left between them. CDR1 is LNHDA, CDR2 SQIVND, per germline (reference sequence). CDR3 region: CASSITAGVGNTIYF. In DNA form, the CDR3 reads TGTGCCAGTAGTATAACGGCAGGTGTTGGAAACACCATATATTTT.

This clone was seen only once. The chain combines TRBV10-2 with TRBJ1-5; 9 bases line up with TRBD1. Unmatched junction bases numbered 8, after V lost 2 bases and J lost 6 bases. The CDR3 contains 16 residues. The germline gives CDR1 WSHSY, CDR2 SAAADI. CDR3: CASSELWTGDGQPQHF. The CDR3, as DNA: TGCGCCAGCAGTGAGCTTTGGACAGGGGACGGTCAGCCCCAGCATTTT.

The chain carries TRBV5-1 and TRBJ1-2; TRBD1 might be the D (5 bases). This CDR3 spans 15 amino acids. CDR1 SGHRS and CDR2 YFSETQ come from the germline V gene. V dropped 0 bases and J dropped 1 base, with 10 bases sitting between them. The CDR3 sequence is CASSLGTGFNYGYTF. The CDR3 DNA is TGCGCCAGCAGCTTGGGAACAGGATTTAACTATGGCTACACCTTC.

The rearrangement joins TRBV6-1 to TRBJ1-5, with D unresolved. Germline CDR1 and CDR2: MNHNS and SASEGT. The CDR3 has 14 residues. The V end lost 7 bases, the J end lost 2 bases, and 12 bases lay between the germline ends. The CDR3 reads CASNLDSGNQPQHF. The DNA of the CDR3 is TGTGCCAGCAATCTGGACTCCGGCAATCAGCCCCAGCATTTT.

This clone was recorded a few times. This chain links TRBV29-1 with TRBJ2-7; a possible D gene is TRBD1 (6 bases). Trimming cost V 6 bases and J 7 bases, with 19 bases left between them. The CDR3 spans 13 residues. Germline-derived CDR1 and CDR2 are SQVTM and ANQGSEA. The chain's CDR3 is CSVLAQGPGEQYF. Written as DNA, the CDR3 is TGCAGCGTCCTTGCACAGGGCCCGGGGGAGCAGTACTTC.

The chain is built from TRBV29-1 and TRBJ1-1; no clear D. Trimming took 3 bases from V and 1 from J, leaving 6 bases between them. The CDR3 extends over 12 amino acids. Germline CDR1 is SQVTM and CDR2 is ANQGSEA. The CDR3 bases are TGCAGCGTTGATCAGCAGAACACTGAAGCTTTCTTT. This gives the protein CSVDQQNTEAFF.

The chain joins TRBV5-4 to TRBJ2-7, with 10 positions matching TRBD2. With V trimmed by 0 bases and J by 5 bases, 5 bases remained unmatched. Per germline, CDR1 SGHNT and CDR2 YYREEE (reference sequence). This CDR3 contains 15 residues. The DNA of the CDR3 is TGTGCCAGCAGCTTGGCCGTTAGCGGGGGGAACGAGCAGTACTTC. It translates to CASSLAVSGGNEQYF.

CDR3 DNA: TGCGCCAGCAGCTTGTGGGGACTCGCGGGCTACGAGCAGTACTTC. It encodes CASSLWGLAGYEQYF. The chain uses TRBV5-1 and TRBJ2-7, with D perhaps TRBD2 (6 bases). V lost 1 base and J 3 bases, leaving 14 bases between the germline ends. CDR1 SGHRS and CDR2 YFSETQ come from the germline V gene. The CDR3 spans 15 residues. Full variable domain (outside the CDR3, taken from reference TRBV5-1 and TRBJ2-7): KAGVTQTPRYLIKTRGQQVTLSCSPISGHRSVSWYQQTPGQGLQFLFEYFSETQRNKGNFPGRFSGRQFSNSRSEMNVSTLELGDSALYLCASSLWGLAGYEQYFGPGTRLTVT.

J is TRBJ2-3 and V is TRBV7-9, with a weak D call TRBD2 (5 bases). The CDR3 has 16 amino acids. CDR1 and CDR2 (germline): SEHNR, FQNEAQ (reference sequence). The V end was cut by 5 bases, the J end by 0 bases, with 15 bases between. Here the CDR3 DNA reads TGTGCCAGCAGCACCCGGCGGACTGCGAGCACAGATACGCAGTATTTT. Protein sequence: CASSTRRTASTDTQYF.

This chain joins TRBV27 and TRBJ2-5; tentative D call: TRBD1 (5 bases). Trimming left V 5 bases short and J 4 bases short, with 14 bases between. The CDR3 has 14 amino acids. Looked up from germline, CDR1 is MNHEY and CDR2 is SMNVEV (reference sequence). Here the CDR3 reads CASSKGWMAETQYF. In DNA form, the CDR3 reads TGTGCCAGCAGTAAGGGGTGGATGGCAGAGACCCAGTACTTC.

The rearrangement uses TRBV19 and TRBJ1-2, with unresolved D. The V and J ends lost 2 bases and 0 bases respectively, with 10 bases between them. Germline values: CDR1 LNHDA, CDR2 SQIVND (reference sequence). CDR3 length: 15 residues. CDR3 in amino acids: CASSIRRDANYGYTF. The CDR3 coding sequence is TGTGCCAGTAGTATAAGGAGGGATGCTAACTATGGCTACACCTTC.

The chain links TRBV4-3 to TRBJ2-1; possible D gene TRBD2, 7 bases. The CDR3 covers 17 residues. V gave up 5 bases and J gave up 0 bases, with 17 bases separating them. Germline CDR1 LGHNA, CDR2 YSLEER. CDR3 sequence reads: CASSWGASGSSYNEQFF. The CDR3 bases are TGCGCCAGCAGCTGGGGGGCTAGCGGAAGCTCCTACAATGAGCAGTTCTTC.

This chain connects TRBV6-6 to TRBJ1-2, with no clear D. CDR3 length equals 15 residues. Germline V lookup: CDR1 MNHNY, CDR2 SVGAGI (reference sequence). Trimming removed 5 bases from V and 2 bases from J, with 15 bases in between. This CDR3 reads CASSPLKDLNYGYTF. CDR3 nucleotides: TGTGCCAGCAGTCCCCTCAAGGACCTAAACTATGGCTACACCTTC.

A word on this clone: The same CDR3 can be traced to other DNA sequences in this sample. The chain recombines TRBV9 with TRBJ1-1; D remains ambiguous. Per germline, CDR1 SGDLS and CDR2 YYNGEE. V was shortened by 0 bases and J by 4 bases, with 7 bases between the two germline ends. The CDR3 is made up of 13 amino acids. CDR3 region: CASSVAGSTEAFF. CDR3 DNA: TGTGCCAGCAGCGTAGCGGGAAGCACTGAAGCTTTCTTT.

This clone has just a few counts. V usage is TRBV27 and J usage is TRBJ2-6, with D perhaps being TRBD1 or TRBD2 (5 bases each). This CDR3 region has 17 residues. V lost 3 bases to trimming and J lost 0 bases, with 12 bases between them. Germline CDR1 and CDR2: MNHEY and SMNVEV (reference sequence). The CDR3 nucleotides are TGTGCCAGCAGTTTCCGATCGGGGACCTCTGGGGCCAACGTCCTGACTTTC. This gives the protein CASSFRSGTSGANVLTF.

The genes are TRBV7-9 and TRBJ2-5; D possibly matches TRBD1 or TRBD2 (5 bases each). V was shortened by 2 bases and J by 2 bases, with 12 bases between the two germline ends. Looked up from germline, CDR1 is SEHNR and CDR2 is FQNEAQ (reference sequence). The CDR3 extends over 15 amino acids. The CDR3 region is CASSLQLGTQETQYF. CDR3 in DNA: TGTGCCAGCAGCTTACAACTCGGGACGCAAGAGACCCAGTACTTC.

This clone was detected once. V usage is TRBV11-2 and J usage is TRBJ2-7; a weak D match, TRBD2 (5 bases). The germline V and J ends were trimmed by 3 bases and 0 bases, with 15 bases remaining between them. The CDR3 spans 16 residues. Per the germline V gene, CDR1 is SGHAT and CDR2 is FQNNGV. Written as DNA, the CDR3 is TGTGCCAGCAGCTTTAAAGGACTCCCAACCTCCTACGAGCAGTACTTC. Translation: CASSFKGLPTSYEQYF.

The CDR3 nucleotides read TGTGCCTGGACAGGATCGAACACTGAAGCTTTCTTT. Protein sequence: CAWTGSNTEAFF. The chain uses TRBV30 and TRBJ1-1; no definite D call. Deletions cut 4 bases from V and 1 base from J, with 7 bases between. The germline V gene has CDR1 GTSNPN and CDR2 SVGIG (reference sequence). The CDR3 length is 12 residues.

This clone was counted a few times. The chain joins TRBV5-1 to TRBJ2-2, with D hard to call. Germline V gene lookup returns CDR1 SGHRS and CDR2 YFSETQ. V shed 0 bases and J shed 3 bases, with 3 bases lying between them. CDR3 length equals 13 residues. CDR3 protein: CASSLVYTGELFF. CDR3 nucleotide sequence: TGCGCCAGCAGCTTGGTTTACACCGGGGAGCTGTTTTTT.

This clone counts as medium-sized. V gene TRBV7-9 combines with J gene TRBJ1-1, with a tentative D call TRBD1 (5 bases). The CDR3 loop spans 16 amino acids. CDR1 and CDR2 from the germline V gene are SEHNR and FQNEAQ (reference sequence). The ends were cut back, 4 bases at V and 2 bases at J, with 17 bases in the middle. The CDR3 nucleotides read TGTGCCAGCAGCTCGGGAGCGCAGGGTCGCAACACTGAAGCTTTCTTT. As protein: CASSSGAQGRNTEAFF.